This section outlines one T cell receptor (beta chain) sequence together with its context. What it recognizes is unknown. Read sequence stops 3 residues before the CDR3 end, and the germline J gene provides the missing end. This sample stems from a study of Tregs in tolerant kidney transplant recipients. The method was immunoSEQ multiplex PCR; TCRdb's version includes in-frame clones alone and lacks a portion of them. The sample has 45,000 to 55,000 clones. The study, taken as a whole, reports: This study did not directly address biological reproducibility.

With 1 base clipped from V and 4 bases from J, the junction kept 5 bases outside the gene matches. From germline, CDR1 is SGHRS and CDR2 YFSETQ. CDR3 size: 16 residues. The V gene is TRBV5-1, the J gene TRBJ2-3, with 11 nucleotides matching TRBD2. The sequenced sample was CD4+ T cells from blood, obtained before the transplant. The receptor comes from a human donor who received a combined kidney and bone marrow transplant. The CDR3 is CASSLPSLAGADTQYF. The covered CDR3 bases are TGCGCCAGCAGCTTGCCCTCACTAGCGGGAGCAGATACG.